This T cell receptor beta chain derives from a study of CD8+ T cells in alopecia areata. In regard to this clone: The antigen is unknown.

Noted treatment: oral pan-JAK inhibitor, 5-10 mg twice daily. RNA extraction and reverse transcription yielded cDNA as sequencing template. The table came from immunoSEQ multiplex PCR; TCRdb's copy has only in-frame clones and leaves some out. The sample lists about 76,000 clones, roughly 70% occurring once. Regarding the study as a whole: Normal scalp showed lower clonality than lesional scalp, especially alopecia totalis/universalis.

This clonotype originated in a human donor with alopecia areata. The starting material was CD8+ T cells sorted from blood, obtained at week 24, from a patient treated with tofacitinib.

The DNA of the CDR3 is TGTGCCAGCAGCTTAGACAGGGACTATGGCTACACCTTC. This codes for CASSLDRDYGYTF. J is TRBJ1-2 and V is TRBV7-6; a weak D match, TRBD1 (6 bases). Germline CDR1 SGHVS, CDR2 FNYEAQ. V lost 1 base and J lost 3, with 6 bases in between. This CDR3 contains 13 residues.